These T cell receptor beta chains were read from a single sample in a study of OX40 agonist ivuxolimab in advanced cancers. The assay was immunoSEQ multiplex PCR, and TCRdb's table has in-frame clones only and misses some. Of tens of thousands of clones detected, 75% to 90% appear once; the ten largest clones hold about 2%. Specimen: CD4+ or CD8+ T cells sorted from blood, collected in a trial of the OX40 agonist ivuxolimab. These receptor sequences come from an adult with an advanced solid tumor such as melanoma, head and neck, liver or kidney cancer. CDR3s include the opening cysteine and the closing phenylalanine or tryptophan. The D gene is left open where the match is weak. Expanded clones get a size class; other rows say once, few or many, or leave the size out.

>TRBJ2-6|-|TRBV5-1|-
CASSFDGGGANVLTF
TGCGCCAGCAGCTTCGATGGCGGTGGGGCCAACGTCCTGACTTTC
>TRBJ2-1|-|TRBV10-1|-
CANGTRDNEQFF
TGCGCCAACGGGACCCGGGACAATGAGCAGTTCTTC
>TRBJ2-3|-|TRBV7-3|-
CASSPNVRGASTDTQYF
TGTGCCAGCAGCCCCAACGTTAGGGGGGCAAGCACAGATACGCAGTATTTT
>TRBJ2-2|-|TRBV7-9|once
CASSLSPRRNTGELFF
TGTGCCAGCAGCTTATCCCCCCGGAGGAACACCGGGGAGCTGTTTTTT
>TRBJ2-5|-|TRBV5-1|-
CASSPGSDSQETQYF
TGCGCCAGCAGCCCTGGGAGCGACTCTCAGGAGACCCAGTACTTC
>TRBJ1-2|-|TRBV19|few
CASRLGRNYGYTF
TGTGCCAGTAGATTGGGACGGAACTATGGCTACACCTTC
>TRBJ2-3|-|TRBV25-1|-
CASSRDPTDTQYF
TGTGCCAGCAGTCGGGACCCTACAGATACGCAGTATTTT
>TRBJ2-3|-|TRBV5-1|-
CASSLGGEADTQYF
TGCGCCAGCAGCTTGGGAGGGGAGGCAGATACGCAGTATTTT
>TRBJ2-1|-|TRBV9|-
CASSPEERSSYNEQFF
TGTGCCAGCAGCCCCGAGGAGCGAAGCTCCTACAATGAGCAGTTCTTC
>TRBJ1-3|-|TRBV28|-
CASSSGGFYSGNTIYF
TGTGCCAGCAGTTCGGGTGGGTTTTACTCTGGAAACACCATATATTTT
>TRBJ2-6|-|TRBV5-4|-
CASSLGRNSGANVLTF
TGTGCCAGCAGCTTGGGACGGAACTCTGGGGCCAACGTCCTGACTTTC
>TRBJ2-5|-|TRBV29-1|-
CSVIVEQETQYF
TGCAGCGTTATCGTAGAGCAAGAGACCCAGTACTTC
>TRBJ2-7|-|TRBV21-1|-
CASSKGAGRRPYEQYF
TGTGCCAGCAGCAAAGGGGCGGGACGAAGGCCCTACGAGCAGTACTTC
>TRBJ2-2|-|TRBV7-9|many
CASSLAGGTGELFF
TGTGCCAGCAGCTTAGCCGGGGGTACCGGGGAGCTGTTTTTT
>TRBJ1-1|-|TRBV4-3|-
CASSPTGTLNTEAFF
TGCGCCAGCAGCCCCACCGGGACCTTGAACACTGAAGCTTTCTTT
>TRBJ2-1|TRBD2|TRBV4-3|-
CASSQTSGRPNEQFF
TGCGCCAGCAGCCAAACTAGCGGGCGACCCAATGAGCAGTTCTTC
>TRBJ2-1|TRBD2|TRBV7-2|once
CASSFGTSGDEQFF
TGTGCCAGCAGCTTCGGGACTAGCGGGGATGAGCAGTTCTTC
>TRBJ2-5|TRBD2|TRBV30|-
CAWSVFGGGPQETQYF
TGTGCCTGGAGTGTTTTCGGGGGGGGCCCCCAAGAGACCCAGTACTTC
>TRBJ2-1|-|TRBV6-6|-
CASSYDDSTYNEQFF
TGTGCCAGCAGTTACGACGACAGTACCTACAATGAGCAGTTCTTC
>TRBJ2-7|-|TRBV11-3|many
CASSLPGTRTYEQYF
TGTGCCAGCAGCTTACCCGGGACCCGGACCTACGAGCAGTACTTC
>TRBJ1-1|-|TRBV18|once
CASSPGPMNTEAFF
TGTGCCAGCTCACCTGGACCGATGAACACTGAAGCTTTCTTT
>TRBJ2-7|TRBD1|TRBV2|-
CASKGQGAQYEQYF
TGTGCCAGCAAGGGACAGGGGGCGCAATACGAGCAGTACTTC
>TRBJ2-7|-|TRBV4-3|-
CASSQDIHSYEQYF
TGCGCCAGCAGCCAAGATATCCACAGCTACGAGCAGTACTTC
>TRBJ2-1|TRBD2|TRBV5-1|few
CASSLSGIEGNEQFF
TGCGCCAGCAGTTTAAGCGGGATAGAAGGGAATGAGCAGTTCTTC
>TRBJ2-3|TRBD2|TRBV4-3|-
CASSHLVSGGGDTQYF
TGCGCCAGCAGCCATCTGGTTAGCGGGGGTGGAGATACGCAGTATTTT
>TRBJ1-3|TRBD1|TRBV13|-
CASSGDRGKWNTIYF
TGTGCCAGCAGCGGAGACAGGGGCAAGTGGAACACCATATATTTT
>TRBJ1-1|-|TRBV4-3|-
CASSQVGRDGTEAFF
TGCGCCAGCAGCCAAGTGGGCAGGGACGGAACTGAAGCTTTCTTT
>TRBJ2-1|-|TRBV29-1|-
CSVDFSLGNEQFF
TGCAGCGTTGACTTTAGCCTAGGAAATGAGCAGTTCTTC
>TRBJ1-2|-|TRBV7-9|-
CASSPVTGTNYGYTF
TGTGCCAGCAGCCCCGTCACAGGAACTAACTATGGCTACACCTTC
>TRBJ1-6|TRBD1|TRBV5-1|-
CASSRQGDSPLHF
TGCGCCAGCAGCAGACAGGGTGACTCACCCCTCCACTTT
>TRBJ2-3|-|TRBV29-1|-
CSVQGRATDTQYF
TGCAGCGTGCAGGGGCGCGCCACAGATACGCAGTATTTT